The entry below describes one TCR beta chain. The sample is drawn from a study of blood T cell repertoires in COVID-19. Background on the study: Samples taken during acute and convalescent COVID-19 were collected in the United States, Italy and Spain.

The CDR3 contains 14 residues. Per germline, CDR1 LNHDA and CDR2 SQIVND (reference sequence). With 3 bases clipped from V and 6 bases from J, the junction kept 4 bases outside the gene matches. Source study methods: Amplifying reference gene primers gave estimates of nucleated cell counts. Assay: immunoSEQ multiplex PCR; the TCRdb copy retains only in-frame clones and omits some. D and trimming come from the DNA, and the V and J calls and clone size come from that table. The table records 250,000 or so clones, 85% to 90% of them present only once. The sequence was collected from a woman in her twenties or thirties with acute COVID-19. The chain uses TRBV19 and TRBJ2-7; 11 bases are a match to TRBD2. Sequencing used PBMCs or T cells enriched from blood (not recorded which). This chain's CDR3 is CASSMRTSGSEQYF. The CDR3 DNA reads TGTGCCAGTAGTATGCGGACTAGCGGGTCCGAGCAGTACTTC.